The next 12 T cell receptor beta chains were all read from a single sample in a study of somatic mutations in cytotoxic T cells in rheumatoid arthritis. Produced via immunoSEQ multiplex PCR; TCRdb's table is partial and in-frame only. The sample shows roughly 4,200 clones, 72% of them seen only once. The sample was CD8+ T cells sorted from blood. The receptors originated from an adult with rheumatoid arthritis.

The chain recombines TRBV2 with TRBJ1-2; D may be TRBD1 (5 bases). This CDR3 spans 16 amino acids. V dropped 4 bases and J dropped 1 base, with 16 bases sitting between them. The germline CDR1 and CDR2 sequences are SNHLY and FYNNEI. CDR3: CASSGSGTHHNYGYTF. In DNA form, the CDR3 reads TGTGCCAGCAGTGGGTCAGGGACCCACCATAACTATGGCTACACCTTC.

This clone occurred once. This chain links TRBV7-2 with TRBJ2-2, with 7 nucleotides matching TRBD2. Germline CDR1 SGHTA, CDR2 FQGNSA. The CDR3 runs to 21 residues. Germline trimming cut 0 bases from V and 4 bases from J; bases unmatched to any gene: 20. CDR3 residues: CASSLASFYSPRGEGTGELFF. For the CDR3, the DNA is TGTGCCAGCAGCTTAGCTTCGTTCTACAGCCCTCGGGGGGAGGGCACCGGGGAGCTGTTTTTT. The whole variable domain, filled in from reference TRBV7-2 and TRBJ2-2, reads GAGVSQSPSNKVTEKGKDVELRCDPISGHTALYWYRQSLGQGLEFLIYFQGNSAPDKSGLPSDRFSAERTGGSVSTLTIQRTQQEDSAVYLCASSLASFYSPRGEGTGELFFGEGSRLTVL.

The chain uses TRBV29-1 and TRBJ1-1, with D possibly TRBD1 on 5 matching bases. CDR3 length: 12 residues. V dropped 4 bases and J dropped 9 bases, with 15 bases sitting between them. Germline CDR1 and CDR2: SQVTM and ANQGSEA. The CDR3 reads CSVASGSTQAFF. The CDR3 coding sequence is TGCAGCGTTGCATCAGGGTCAACCCAAGCTTTCTTT.

DNA for the CDR3: TGTGCCAGTAGTGCCCTATTTGGGAGAGAAGCTTTCTTT. It encodes CASSALFGREAFF. The chain combines TRBV19 with TRBJ1-1; no firm D call. CDR3 length: 13 residues. Looked up from germline, CDR1 is LNHDA and CDR2 is SQIVND (reference sequence). V was clipped by 5 bases and J by 8 bases, with 15 bases between them.

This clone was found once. The CDR3 DNA reads TGTGCCAGCAGTTCGGGCGGCCCTAGCCACGAGCAGTACTTC. Translated: CASSSGGPSHEQYF. V gene TRBV7-7 combines with J gene TRBJ2-7, with a tentative D call TRBD2 (5 bases). CDR3 length: 14 amino acids. The V gene's germline CDR1 is SSHAT and CDR2 FNYEAQ (reference sequence). The V end lost 6 bases, the J end lost 5 bases, and 17 bases lay between the germline ends.

In DNA form, the CDR3 reads TGTGCCAGCAGCTCGACGGGAGCACATCAGCCCCAGCATTTT. It yields the protein CASSSTGAHQPQHF. The chain links TRBV9 to TRBJ1-5; D not certain. This CDR3 contains 14 residues. The germline gives CDR1 SGDLS, CDR2 YYNGEE. Trimming left V 4 bases short and J 5 bases short, with 13 bases between.

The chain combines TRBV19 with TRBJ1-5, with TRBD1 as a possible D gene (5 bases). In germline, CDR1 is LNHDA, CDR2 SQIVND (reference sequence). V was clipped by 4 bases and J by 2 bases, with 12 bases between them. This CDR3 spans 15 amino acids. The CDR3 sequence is CASSSRRGGNQPQHF. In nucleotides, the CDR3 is TGTGCCAGTAGTAGCAGGAGAGGGGGCAATCAGCCCCAGCATTTT.

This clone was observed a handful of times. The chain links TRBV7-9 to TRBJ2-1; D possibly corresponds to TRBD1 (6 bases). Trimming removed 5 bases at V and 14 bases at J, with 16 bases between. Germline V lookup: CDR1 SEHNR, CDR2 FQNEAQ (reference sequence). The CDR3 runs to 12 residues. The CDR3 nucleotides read TGTGCCAGCAGCCATCGGACAGCCTCGGAGTTCTTC. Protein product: CASSHRTASEFF.

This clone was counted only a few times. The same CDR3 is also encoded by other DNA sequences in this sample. The CDR3 sequence: CASSVDGGANQPQHF. The DNA for the CDR3 is TGTGCCAGCAGCGTAGATGGGGGGGCAAATCAGCCCCAGCATTTT. The rearrangement uses TRBV9 and TRBJ1-5; a weak D match, TRBD1 (6 bases). V gave up 0 bases and J gave up 4 bases, with 11 bases separating them. This CDR3 spans 15 amino acids. Per germline, CDR1 SGDLS and CDR2 YYNGEE.

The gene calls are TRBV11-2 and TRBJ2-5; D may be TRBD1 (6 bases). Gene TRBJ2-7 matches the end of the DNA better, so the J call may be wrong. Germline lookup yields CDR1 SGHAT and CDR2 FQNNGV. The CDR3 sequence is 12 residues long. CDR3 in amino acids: CASSFRGREQYF. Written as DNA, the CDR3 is TGTGCCAGCAGCTTCAGGGGACGCGAGCAGTACTTC.

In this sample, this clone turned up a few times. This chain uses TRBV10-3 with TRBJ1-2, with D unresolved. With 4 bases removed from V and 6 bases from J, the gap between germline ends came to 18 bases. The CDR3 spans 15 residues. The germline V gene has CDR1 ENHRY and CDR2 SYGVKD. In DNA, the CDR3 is TGTGCCATCAGTGGGGCCGGGTTACTTTTGGATGGCTACACCTTC. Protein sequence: CAISGAGLLLDGYTF.

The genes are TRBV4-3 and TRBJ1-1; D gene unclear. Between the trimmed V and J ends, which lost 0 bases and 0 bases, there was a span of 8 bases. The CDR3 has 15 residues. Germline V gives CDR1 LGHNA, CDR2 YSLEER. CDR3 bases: TGCGCCAGCAGCCAAGATTGGCCCATGAACACTGAAGCTTTCTTT. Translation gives CASSQDWPMNTEAFF.